This T cell receptor (beta chain) is from a study of a mutant IDH1 vaccine in newly diagnosed glioma. Time point indicated: baseline, week 1 (first vaccination visit). Treatment: pre-vaccination baseline after standard-of-care therapy. Astrocytomas found in donors were new, WHO grade 3 or 4, IDH1-mutant and ATRX-lost. Here immunoSEQ multiplex PCR was the method, and the copy in TCRdb shows in-frame clones only, minus some. The table records about 66,000 clones, roughly 85% of them present only once. CDR1 and CDR2 from the germline V gene are MNHEY and SVGAGI. The V end lost 6 bases, the J end lost 0 bases, and 11 bases lay between the germline ends. This CDR3 spans 15 amino acids.

The rearrangement joins TRBV6-5 to TRBJ2-2, with a weak D call TRBD1 (6 bases). The receptor was isolated from a man aged 25-40 years with glioma. Sequenced here: PBMCs, sampled from a glioma patient treated with radiotherapy, temozolomide or both. The CDR3: CASRGRTANTGELFF. The CDR3 DNA reads TGTGCCAGCAGGGGGCGGACAGCGAACACCGGGGAGCTGTTTTTT.